Shown below are 22 T cell receptor beta chains from a single sample sequenced in a study of T-cell memory formation after mild COVID-19 (dated by TCRdb to about 2021). Library preparation was by 5' RACE. Sequencing was performed on an Illumina NovaSeq 6000. TCRdb trimmed the raw reads at Q25, called clones with MiXCR and kept productive beta chains. Identical CDR3 protein sequences are pooled into one entry, listed with their most common genes and DNA. The sample has about 400,000 distinct CDR3 sequences on record, around 15% of them singletons. Jointly, the top ten make up less than 25% of the sample. Sequencing was carried out using PBMCs or a T cell subset sorted from them (not recorded which). These receptors were taken from a man aged 18 to 29 who had mild COVID-19 (a few samples of this study predate the infection). The sample titles of this study are shuffled in the database, so cell type and time point are left out; the donor was told from shared clones.

This chain uses TRBV7-8 with TRBJ2-7; 8 bases agree with TRBD1. The germline V gene encodes CDR1 SGHVS and CDR2 FQNEAQ. The ends lost 4 bases at V and 1 base at J; junction bases unmatched: 15. The CDR3 runs 18 residues. CDR3 residues: CASSSHLGQGAGSYEQYF. Here the CDR3 DNA reads TGTGCCAGCAGCTCCCACTTGGGGCAGGGGGCCGGGTCCTACGAGCAGTACTTC. Full variable domain (missing parts from reference TRBV7-8 and TRBJ2-7): GAGVSQSPRYKVAKRGQDVALRCDPISGHVSLFWYQQALGQGPEFLTYFQNEAQLDKSGLPSDRFFAERPEGSVSTLKIQRTQQEDSAVYLCASSSHLGQGAGSYEQYFGPGTRLTVT.

The chain employs TRBV5-1 and TRBJ2-5, with D possibly being TRBD1 or TRBD2 (5 bases each). The CDR3 has 15 amino acids. Trimming stripped 2 bases from V and 0 bases from J, with 11 bases between. Germline V gives CDR1 SGHRS, CDR2 YFSETQ. CDR3 sequence: CASSFQLGDQETQYF. DNA of the CDR3: TGCGCCAGCAGCTTCCAACTGGGGGACCAAGAGACCCAGTACTTC.

CDR3 nucleotide sequence: TGTGCCACCAGTGAAGGATCCCACTCCTACAATGAGCAGTTCTTC. This codes for CATSEGSHSYNEQFF. This chain joins TRBV24-1 and TRBJ2-1, with D hard to call. The ends were cut back, 4 bases at V and 0 bases at J, with 9 bases in the middle. The CDR3 covers 15 residues. CDR1 is KGHDR and CDR2 is SFDVKD in the germline V gene.

This clonotype was detected many times. This sequence joins TRBV7-8 and TRBJ1-2; D might be TRBD1 (5 bases). The CDR3 sequence is 14 residues long. CDR1 is SGHVS, CDR2 FQNEAQ, per germline. V gave up 2 bases and J gave up 3 bases, with 10 bases separating them. CDR3 in DNA: TGTGCCAGCAGCTTACAGGGACTCTACTATGGCTACACCTTC. This codes for CASSLQGLYYGYTF.

This clonotype was recorded many times. The chain has TRBV5-5 and TRBJ2-5; D might be TRBD1 (6 bases). CDR3 size: 16 residues. V shed 4 bases and J shed 1 base, with 17 bases lying between them. Germline V lookup: CDR1 SGHKS, CDR2 YYEKEE (reference sequence). Here the CDR3 reads CASSVNPGQIQETQYF. DNA of the CDR3: TGTGCCAGCAGCGTCAACCCGGGACAAATCCAAGAGACCCAGTACTTC. Variable domain in full (rest from reference TRBV5-5 and TRBJ2-5): DAGVTQSPTHLIKTRGQQVTLRCSPISGHKSVSWYQQVLGQGPQFIFQYYEKEERGRGNFPDRFSARQFPNYSSELNVNALLLGDSALYLCASSVNPGQIQETQYFGPGTRLLVL.

The chain has TRBV20-1 and TRBJ2-3; D remains unclear. Looked up from germline, CDR1 is DFQATT and CDR2 is SNEGSKA (reference sequence). The CDR3 extends over 14 amino acids. Between the trimmed V and J ends, which lost 3 bases and 2 bases, there was a span of 12 bases. The CDR3 sequence: CSARALSHTDTQYF. The CDR3 region has the DNA TGCAGTGCTAGGGCCCTAAGCCACACAGATACGCAGTATTTT.

The chain recombines TRBV5-1 with TRBJ1-3; D uncertain. The CDR3 length is 15 residues. The germline V gene has CDR1 SGHRS and CDR2 YFSETQ. V lost 0 bases and J 0 bases, leaving 7 bases between the germline ends. CDR3 bases: TGCGCCAGCAGCTTGGATCCGTCCTCTGGAAACACCATATATTTT. As protein: CASSLDPSSGNTIYF. The whole variable domain, filled in from reference TRBV5-1 and TRBJ1-3, reads KAGVTQTPRYLIKTRGQQVTLSCSPISGHRSVSWYQQTPGQGLQFLFEYFSETQRNKGNFPGRFSGRQFSNSRSEMNVSTLELGDSALYLCASSLDPSSGNTIYFGEGSWLTVV.

The table lists this clonotype with a few counts. The J gene is TRBJ1-2, the V gene TRBV4-3; D might be TRBD1 (6 bases). V lost 0 bases, J lost 9 bases, and 14 bases lay in between. The CDR3 totals 14 residues. Germline CDR1 reads LGHNA; CDR2 reads YSLEER. The DNA for the CDR3 is TGCGCCAGCAGCCAAGATCAACAGGGTAGGAGCTACACCTTC. Translated: CASSQDQQGRSYTF.

This clonotype was seen at least ten times. This chain connects TRBV21-1 to TRBJ2-6; the D call in the table, TRBD1, was not verified against the DNA. TRBV21-1 is noted as a pseudogene. This CDR3 region has 16 residues. For the CDR3, the DNA is TGTGCCGGGGGGCGGGACAGGTCGACTGGGGCCAACGTCCTGACTTTC. Its translation: CAGGRDRSTGANVLTF.

Only a few counts were recorded for this clonotype. V is TRBV28 and J is TRBJ2-7, with 9 positions matching TRBD1. V trimming: 3 bases; J trimming: 3 bases; junction bases outside the gene matches: 6. Germline CDR1 is MDHEN and CDR2 is SYDVKM. The CDR3 is made up of 15 amino acids. The CDR3 DNA follows: TGTGCCAGCAGTTTGCCCGGACAGGGGATCTACGAGCAGTACTTC. Translation: CASSLPGQGIYEQYF.

V is TRBV29-1 and J is TRBJ1-1; the D is unclear. This CDR3 spans 14 amino acids. The germline V gene encodes CDR1 SQVTM and CDR2 ANQGSEA. V lost 3 bases to trimming and J lost 6 bases, with 17 bases between them. CDR3 amino acids: CSVELRVIPPEAFF. CDR3 bases: TGCAGCGTTGAGCTTCGCGTTATTCCACCTGAAGCTTTCTTT.

This clonotype occurred a few times. J is TRBJ1-1 and V is TRBV5-1, with D unclear. The V gene lost 0 bases and the J gene lost 1 base, with 10 bases spanning the gap. CDR3 length equals 15 residues. In germline, CDR1 is SGHRS, CDR2 YFSETQ. Written as DNA, the CDR3 is TGCGCCAGCAGCTTGGGGAAGGCACAGAACACTGAAGCTTTCTTT. This codes for CASSLGKAQNTEAFF.

This clonotype has just a few counts. The chain uses TRBV29-1 and TRBJ2-1, with TRBD1 matching 9 bases. The CDR3 is 16 amino acids. The trim removed 8 bases at V and 6 bases at J, leaving 17 bases unmatched. The germline V gene encodes CDR1 SQVTM and CDR2 ANQGSEA. The CDR3 here is CSLAGRTGDFSNEQFF. CDR3 nucleotide sequence: TGCAGCCTTGCGGGTCGGACAGGGGACTTCTCCAATGAGCAGTTCTTC.

V gene TRBV6-6 combines with J gene TRBJ2-7; no firm D call. This CDR3 region has 13 residues. Germline V gene lookup returns CDR1 MNHNY and CDR2 SVGAGI (reference sequence). The ends were cut back, 10 bases at V and 0 bases at J, with 13 bases in the middle. CDR3 sequence: CATGGRNSYEQYF. The CDR3 DNA sequence: TGTGCCACCGGTGGGCGGAACTCCTACGAGCAGTACTTC.

This clonotype has just a few counts. The V call is TRBV7-2, the J call TRBJ2-5; D remains ambiguous. Between the trimmed V and J ends, which lost 4 bases and 3 bases, there was a span of 9 bases. Germline CDR1 reads SGHTA; CDR2 reads FQGNSA. This CDR3 has 13 residues. In nucleotides, the CDR3 is TGTGCCAGCAGCTACCCACCGGAAGAGACCCAGTACTTC. Translated, it gives CASSYPPEETQYF.

This clonotype appeared once. This rearrangement joins TRBV12-3 or TRBV12-4 to TRBJ1-1; tentative D call: TRBD1 (6 bases). Deletions cut 7 bases from V and 5 bases from J, with 20 bases between. CDR3 size: 15 residues. The CDR3 reads CASTLRGGAKTEAFF. The CDR3 region has the DNA TGTGCCAGCACCCTACGTGGGGGGGCGAAAACTGAAGCTTTCTTT.

This clonotype was seen only a few times. The chain employs TRBV20-1 and TRBJ1-6; D remains unclear. V was clipped by 7 bases and J by 7 bases, with 20 bases between them. Looked up from germline, CDR1 is DFQATT and CDR2 is SNEGSKA (reference sequence). This CDR3 has 15 residues. Written as DNA, the CDR3 is TGCAGTGTTCACTCCTGGGCCCGAATCAATTCACCCCTCCACTTT. This translates into CSVHSWARINSPLHF.

V gene TRBV20-1 combines with J gene TRBJ2-7, with D unresolved. V lost 5 bases and J 0 bases, leaving 8 bases between the germline ends. CDR1 and CDR2 from the germline V gene are DFQATT and SNEGSKA (reference sequence). CDR3 size: 12 residues. The CDR3 reads CSARTSSYEQYF. In nucleotides, the CDR3 is TGCAGTGCTCGAACGTCCTCCTACGAGCAGTACTTC.

V and J are TRBV4-1 and TRBJ1-5; D call uncertain. The germline CDR1 and CDR2 sequences are MGHRA and YSYEKL. The CDR3 consists of 15 residues. Between the trimmed V and J ends, which lost 1 base and 5 bases, there was a span of 12 bases. As DNA, the CDR3 is TGCGCCAGCAGCCAAGTCCCCTCGGAGGATCAGCCCCAGCATTTT. Encoded protein: CASSQVPSEDQPQHF.

This clonotype has ten or more counts. The V and J genes are TRBV5-1 and TRBJ2-1; 7 nucleotides agree with TRBD1. The V and J ends lost 4 bases and 3 bases, in that order; junction bases with no gene match: 13. From germline, CDR1 is SGHRS and CDR2 YFSETQ. The CDR3 contains 17 residues. CDR3 sequence (DNA): TGCGCCAGCAGCACCCGGACCGGGACAGCCGGCTACAATGAGCAGTTCTTC. Protein sequence: CASSTRTGTAGYNEQFF. The variable domain in full, completed from reference TRBV5-1 and TRBJ2-1, reads KAGVTQTPRYLIKTRGQQVTLSCSPISGHRSVSWYQQTPGQGLQFLFEYFSETQRNKGNFPGRFSGRQFSNSRSEMNVSTLELGDSALYLCASSTRTGTAGYNEQFFGPGTRLTVL.

V usage is TRBV28 and J usage is TRBJ1-2, with D perhaps TRBD1 (5 bases). Trimming removed 5 bases from V and 8 bases from J, with 24 bases in between. Germline CDR1 MDHEN, CDR2 SYDVKM. This CDR3 spans 16 amino acids. DNA for the CDR3: TGTGCCAGCAGTCGGAAATTTTTGTGGGGCCATGGGGGCTACACCTTC. Amino acids: CASSRKFLWGHGGYTF.

This clonotype was detected a few times. The chain recombines TRBV10-3 with TRBJ2-7; D is uncertain. Trimming removed 7 bases at V and 0 bases at J, with 13 bases between. Per the germline V gene, CDR1 is ENHRY and CDR2 is SYGVKD. The CDR3 consists of 14 residues. Here the CDR3 reads CAINPDGSSYEQYF. CDR3 sequence (DNA): TGTGCCATCAACCCGGACGGAAGCTCCTACGAGCAGTACTTC.